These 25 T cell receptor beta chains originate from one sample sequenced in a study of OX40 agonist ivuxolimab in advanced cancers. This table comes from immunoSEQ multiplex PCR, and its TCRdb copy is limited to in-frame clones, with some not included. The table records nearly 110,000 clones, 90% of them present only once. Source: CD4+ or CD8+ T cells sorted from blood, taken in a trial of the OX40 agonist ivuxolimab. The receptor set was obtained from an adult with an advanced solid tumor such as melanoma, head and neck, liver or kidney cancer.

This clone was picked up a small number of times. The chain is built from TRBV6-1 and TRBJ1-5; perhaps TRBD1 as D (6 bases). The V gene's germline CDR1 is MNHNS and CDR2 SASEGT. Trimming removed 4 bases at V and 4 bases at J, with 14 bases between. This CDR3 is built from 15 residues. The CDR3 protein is CASSAGHLGNQPQHF. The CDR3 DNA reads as TGTGCCAGCAGTGCGGGACACCTCGGGAATCAGCCCCAGCATTTT.

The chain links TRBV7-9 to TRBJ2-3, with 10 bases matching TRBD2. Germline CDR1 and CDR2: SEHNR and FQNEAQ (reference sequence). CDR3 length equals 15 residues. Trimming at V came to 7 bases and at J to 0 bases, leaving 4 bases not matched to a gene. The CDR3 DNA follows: TGTGCCAGCACCTCGGGACTAGCGAGCACAGATACGCAGTATTTT. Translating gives CASTSGLASTDTQYF.

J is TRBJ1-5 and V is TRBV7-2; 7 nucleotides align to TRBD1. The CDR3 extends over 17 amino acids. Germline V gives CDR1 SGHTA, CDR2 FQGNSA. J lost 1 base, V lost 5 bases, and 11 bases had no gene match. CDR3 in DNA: TGTGCCAGCAGCCCCCAGGGGGGCCCGGGAAGCAATCAGCCCCAGCATTTT. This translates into CASSPQGGPGSNQPQHF. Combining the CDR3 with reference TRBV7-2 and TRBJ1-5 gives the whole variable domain GAGVSQSPSNKVTEKGKDVELRCDPISGHTALYWYRQSLGQGLEFLIYFQGNSAPDKSGLPSDRFSAERTGGSVSTLTIQRTQQEDSAVYLCASSPQGGPGSNQPQHFGDGTRLSIL.

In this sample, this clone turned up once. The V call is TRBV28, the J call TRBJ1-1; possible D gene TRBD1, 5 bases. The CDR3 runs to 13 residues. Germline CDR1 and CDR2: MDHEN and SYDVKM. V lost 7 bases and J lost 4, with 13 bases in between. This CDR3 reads CASKGGAPTEAFF. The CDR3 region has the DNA TGTGCCAGCAAAGGCGGGGCCCCCACTGAAGCTTTCTTT.

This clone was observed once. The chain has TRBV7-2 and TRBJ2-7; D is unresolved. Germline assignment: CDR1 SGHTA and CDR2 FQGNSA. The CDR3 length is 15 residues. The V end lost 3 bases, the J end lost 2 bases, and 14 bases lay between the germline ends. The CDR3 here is CASSFGTAATYEQYF. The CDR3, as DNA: TGTGCCAGCAGCTTCGGAACAGCCGCTACCTACGAGCAGTACTTC. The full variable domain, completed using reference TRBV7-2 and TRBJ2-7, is GAGVSQSPSNKVTEKGKDVELRCDPISGHTALYWYRQSLGQGLEFLIYFQGNSAPDKSGLPSDRFSAERTGGSVSTLTIQRTQQEDSAVYLCASSFGTAATYEQYFGPGTRLTVT.

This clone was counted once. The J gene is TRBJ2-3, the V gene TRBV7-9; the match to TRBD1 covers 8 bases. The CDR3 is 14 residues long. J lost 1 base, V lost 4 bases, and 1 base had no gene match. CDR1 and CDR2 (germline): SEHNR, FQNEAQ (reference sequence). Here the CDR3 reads CASSSRGRTDTQYF. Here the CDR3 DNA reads TGTGCCAGCAGCTCCAGGGGGCGCACAGATACGCAGTATTTT.

CDR3 coding DNA: TGCGCCAGCAGTGAGGGAGCGGGGGTTAACAATGAGCAGTTCTTC. Translated, it gives CASSEGAGVNNEQFF. This chain uses TRBV10-1 with TRBJ2-1; the match to TRBD2 covers 8 bases. V gave up 2 bases and J gave up 5 bases; unmatched junction bases: 5. CDR3 length equals 15 residues. Germline CDR1 reads WNHNN; CDR2 reads SYGVQD (reference sequence).

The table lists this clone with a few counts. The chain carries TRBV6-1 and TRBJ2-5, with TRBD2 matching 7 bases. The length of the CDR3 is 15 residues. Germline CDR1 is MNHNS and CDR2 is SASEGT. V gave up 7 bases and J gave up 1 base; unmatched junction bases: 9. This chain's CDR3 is CASILVGTTQETQYF. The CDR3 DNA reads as TGTGCCAGCATCCTGGTGGGGACTACCCAAGAGACCCAGTACTTC.

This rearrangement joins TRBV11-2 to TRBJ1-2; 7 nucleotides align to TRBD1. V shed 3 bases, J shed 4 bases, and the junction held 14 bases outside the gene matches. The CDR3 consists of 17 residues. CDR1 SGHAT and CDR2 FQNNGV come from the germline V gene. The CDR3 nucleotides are TGTGCCAGCAGCTTTGGGGGTCCGGACAGGAGAGCCTATGGCTACACCTTC. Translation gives CASSFGGPDRRAYGYTF.

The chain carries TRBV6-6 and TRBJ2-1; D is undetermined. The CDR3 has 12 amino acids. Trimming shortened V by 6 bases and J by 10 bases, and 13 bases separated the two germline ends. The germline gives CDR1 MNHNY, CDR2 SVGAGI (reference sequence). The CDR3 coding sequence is TGTGCCAGCAGCCCTCGGAGCGACGAGCAGTTCTTC. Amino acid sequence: CASSPRSDEQFF.

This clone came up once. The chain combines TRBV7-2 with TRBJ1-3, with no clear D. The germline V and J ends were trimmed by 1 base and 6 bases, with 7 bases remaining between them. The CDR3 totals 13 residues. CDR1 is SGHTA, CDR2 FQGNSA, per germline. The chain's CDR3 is CASSLGSPNTIYF. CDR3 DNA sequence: TGTGCCAGCAGCTTAGGGTCCCCAAACACCATATATTTT.

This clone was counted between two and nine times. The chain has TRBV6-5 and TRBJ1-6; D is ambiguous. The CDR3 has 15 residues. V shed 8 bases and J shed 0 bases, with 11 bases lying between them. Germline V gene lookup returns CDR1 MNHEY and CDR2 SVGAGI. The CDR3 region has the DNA TGTGCCAGCCGGAGGACCGGCTCCTATAATTCACCCCTCCACTTT. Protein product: CASRRTGSYNSPLHF.

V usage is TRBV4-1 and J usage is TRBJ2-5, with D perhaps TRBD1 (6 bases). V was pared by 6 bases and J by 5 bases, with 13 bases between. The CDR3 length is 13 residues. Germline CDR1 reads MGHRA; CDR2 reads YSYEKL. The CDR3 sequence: CASRATGLETQYF. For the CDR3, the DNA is TGCGCCAGCAGGGCCACAGGGTTGGAGACCCAGTACTTC.

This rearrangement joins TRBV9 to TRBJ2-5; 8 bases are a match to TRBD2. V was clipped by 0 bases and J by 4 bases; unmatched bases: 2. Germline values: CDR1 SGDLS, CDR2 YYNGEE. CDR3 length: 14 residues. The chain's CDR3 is CASSVESGGETQYF. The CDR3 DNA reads TGTGCCAGCAGCGTAGAGAGCGGGGGAGAGACCCAGTACTTC. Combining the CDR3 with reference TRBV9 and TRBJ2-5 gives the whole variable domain DSGVTQTPKHLITATGQRVTLRCSPRSGDLSVYWYQQSLDQGLQFLIQYYNGEERAKGNILERFSAQQFPDLHSELNLSSLELGDSALYFCASSVESGGETQYFGPGTRLLVL.

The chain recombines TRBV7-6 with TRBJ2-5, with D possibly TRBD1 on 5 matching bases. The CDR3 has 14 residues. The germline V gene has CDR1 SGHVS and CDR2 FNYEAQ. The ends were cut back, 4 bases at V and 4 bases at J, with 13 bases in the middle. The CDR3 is CASSSLGQGETQYF. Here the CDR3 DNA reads TGTGCCAGCAGCTCCTTGGGGCAGGGAGAGACCCAGTACTTC.

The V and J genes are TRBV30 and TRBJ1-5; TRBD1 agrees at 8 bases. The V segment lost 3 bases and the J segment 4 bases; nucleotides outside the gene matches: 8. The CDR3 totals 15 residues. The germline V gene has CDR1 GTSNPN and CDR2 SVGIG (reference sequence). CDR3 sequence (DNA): TGTGCCTGGAGCCGAGGACAGGGAGTTAATCAGCCCCAGCATTTT. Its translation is CAWSRGQGVNQPQHF.

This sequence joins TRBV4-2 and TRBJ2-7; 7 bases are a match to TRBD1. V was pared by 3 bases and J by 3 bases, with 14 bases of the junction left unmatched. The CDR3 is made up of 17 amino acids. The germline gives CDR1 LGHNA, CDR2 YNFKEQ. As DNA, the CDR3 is TGTGCCAGCAGCCACCTCAAACCCGGGACAGAGAACTACGAGCAGTACTTC. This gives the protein CASSHLKPGTENYEQYF.

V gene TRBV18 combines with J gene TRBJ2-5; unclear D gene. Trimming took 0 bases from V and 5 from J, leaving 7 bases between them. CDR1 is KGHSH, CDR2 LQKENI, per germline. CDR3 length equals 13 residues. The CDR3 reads CASSPPLTETQYF. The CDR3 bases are TGTGCCAGCTCACCACCGTTAACGGAGACCCAGTACTTC.

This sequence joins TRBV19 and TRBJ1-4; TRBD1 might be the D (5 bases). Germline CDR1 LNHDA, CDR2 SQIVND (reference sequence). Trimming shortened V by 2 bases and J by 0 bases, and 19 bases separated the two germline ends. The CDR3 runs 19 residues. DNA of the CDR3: TGTGCCAGTAGTATATCCCGGCGGGAGGGGACCGCAACTAATGAAAAACTGTTTTTT. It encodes CASSISRREGTATNEKLFF.

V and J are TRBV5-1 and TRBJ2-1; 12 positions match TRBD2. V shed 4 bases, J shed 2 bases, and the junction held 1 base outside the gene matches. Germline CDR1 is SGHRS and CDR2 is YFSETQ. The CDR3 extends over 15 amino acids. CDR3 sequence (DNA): TGCGCCAGCAGCCGACTAGCGGGGGCCTACAATGAGCAGTTCTTC. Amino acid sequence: CASSRLAGAYNEQFF.

CDR3 loop: CASSTRALGGTEAFF. The CDR3 region has the DNA TGTGCCAGCAGCACCCGGGCCCTGGGGGGCACTGAAGCTTTCTTT. The J gene is TRBJ1-1, the V gene TRBV7-8, with D possibly being TRBD1 (5 bases). The CDR3 has 15 amino acids. The V gene's germline CDR1 is SGHVS and CDR2 FQNEAQ. Trimming removed 5 bases from V and 4 bases from J, with 17 bases in between.

The CDR3 is CASSLGGSLNTEAFF. As DNA, the CDR3 is TGTGCCAGCAGCTTGGGGGGGTCGTTGAACACTGAAGCTTTCTTT. V is TRBV5-4 and J is TRBJ1-1; D perhaps matches TRBD1 (5 bases). V dropped 0 bases and J dropped 0 bases, with 9 bases sitting between them. This CDR3 comprises 15 residues. CDR1 is SGHNT, CDR2 YYREEE, per germline (reference sequence).

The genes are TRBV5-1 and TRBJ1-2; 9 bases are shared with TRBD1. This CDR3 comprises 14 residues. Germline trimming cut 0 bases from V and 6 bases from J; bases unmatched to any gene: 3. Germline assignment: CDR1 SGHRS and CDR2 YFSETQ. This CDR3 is CASSLARTGDGYTF. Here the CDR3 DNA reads TGCGCCAGCAGCTTGGCTAGGACAGGGGATGGCTACACCTTC.

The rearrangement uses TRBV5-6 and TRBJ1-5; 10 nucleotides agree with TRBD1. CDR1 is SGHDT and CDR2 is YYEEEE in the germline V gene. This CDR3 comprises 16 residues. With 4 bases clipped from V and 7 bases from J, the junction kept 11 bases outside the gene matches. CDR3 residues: CASSRRDRGKGQPQHF. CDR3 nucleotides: TGTGCCAGCAGCCGGCGGGACAGGGGCAAGGGCCAGCCCCAGCATTTT.

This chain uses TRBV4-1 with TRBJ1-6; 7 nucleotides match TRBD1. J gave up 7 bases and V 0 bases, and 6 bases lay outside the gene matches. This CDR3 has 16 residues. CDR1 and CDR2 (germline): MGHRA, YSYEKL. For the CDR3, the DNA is TGCGCCAGCAGCCAAGACCCGGGACAGCCAAATTCACCCCTCCACTTT. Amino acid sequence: CASSQDPGQPNSPLHF.